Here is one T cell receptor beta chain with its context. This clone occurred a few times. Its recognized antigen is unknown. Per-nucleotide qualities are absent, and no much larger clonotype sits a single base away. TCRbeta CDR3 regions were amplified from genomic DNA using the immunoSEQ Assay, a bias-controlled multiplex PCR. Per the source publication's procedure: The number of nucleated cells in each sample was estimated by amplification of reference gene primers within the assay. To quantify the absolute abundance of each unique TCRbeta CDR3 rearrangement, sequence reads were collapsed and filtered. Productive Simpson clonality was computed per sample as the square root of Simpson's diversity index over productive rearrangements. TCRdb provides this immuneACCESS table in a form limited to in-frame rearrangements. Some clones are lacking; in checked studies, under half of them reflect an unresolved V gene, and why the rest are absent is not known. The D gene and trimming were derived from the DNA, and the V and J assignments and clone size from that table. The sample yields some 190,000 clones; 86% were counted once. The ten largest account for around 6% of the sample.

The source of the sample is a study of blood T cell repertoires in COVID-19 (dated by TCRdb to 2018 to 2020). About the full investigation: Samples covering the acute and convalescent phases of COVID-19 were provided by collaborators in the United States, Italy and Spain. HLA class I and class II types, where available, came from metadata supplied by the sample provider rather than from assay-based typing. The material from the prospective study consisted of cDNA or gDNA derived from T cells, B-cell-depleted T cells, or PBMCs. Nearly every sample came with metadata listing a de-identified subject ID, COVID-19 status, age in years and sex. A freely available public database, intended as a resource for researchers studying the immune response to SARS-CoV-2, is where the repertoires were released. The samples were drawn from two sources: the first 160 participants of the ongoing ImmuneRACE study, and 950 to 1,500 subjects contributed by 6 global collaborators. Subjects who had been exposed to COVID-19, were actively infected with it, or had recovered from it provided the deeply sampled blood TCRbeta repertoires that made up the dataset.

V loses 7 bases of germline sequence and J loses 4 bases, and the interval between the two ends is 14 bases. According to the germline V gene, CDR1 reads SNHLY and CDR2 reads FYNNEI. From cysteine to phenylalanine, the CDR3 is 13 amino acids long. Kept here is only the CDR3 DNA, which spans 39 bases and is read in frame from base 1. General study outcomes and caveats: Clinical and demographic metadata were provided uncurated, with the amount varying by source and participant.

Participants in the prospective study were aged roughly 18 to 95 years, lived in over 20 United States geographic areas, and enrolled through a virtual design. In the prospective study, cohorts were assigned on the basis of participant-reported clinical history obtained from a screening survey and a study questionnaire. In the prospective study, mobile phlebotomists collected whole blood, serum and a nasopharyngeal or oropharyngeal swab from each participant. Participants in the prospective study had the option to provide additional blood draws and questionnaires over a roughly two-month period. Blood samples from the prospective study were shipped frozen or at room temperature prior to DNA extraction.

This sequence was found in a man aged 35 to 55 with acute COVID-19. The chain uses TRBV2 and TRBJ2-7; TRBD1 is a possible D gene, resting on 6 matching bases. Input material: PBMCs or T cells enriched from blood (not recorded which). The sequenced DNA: TGTGCCAGCAATGTGGACAGTCTTTACGAGCAGTACTTC. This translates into CASNVDSLYEQYF.